What follows are 25 T cell receptor beta chains derived from one specimen sequenced in a study of CD8+ T cells in alopecia areata. Extraction and reverse transcription of RNA yielded cDNA as the sequencing template. Some clones are missing from TCRdb's copy, which holds only in-frame ones; the method was immunoSEQ multiplex PCR. Of hundreds of thousands of clones listed, about 68% were seen once; the top ten hold around 1.2%. The sample consisted of CD4+ T cells sorted from blood, taken at week 0. The receptors were sampled from a human donor with alopecia areata.

This CDR3 reads CASSTGLAGGSYEQYF. DNA of the CDR3: TGTGCCAGCAGCACTGGACTAGCGGGGGGCTCCTACGAGCAGTACTTC. The V call is TRBV7-9, the J call TRBJ2-7; 14 nucleotides agree with TRBD2. With 5 bases clipped from V and 0 bases from J, the junction kept 3 bases outside the gene matches. This CDR3 has 16 amino acids. In germline, CDR1 is SEHNR, CDR2 FQNEAQ (reference sequence). The entire variable domain, with the rest obtained from reference TRBV7-9 and TRBJ2-7, is as follows: DTGVSQNPRHKITKRGQNVTFRCDPISEHNRLYWYRQTLGQGPEFLTYFQNEAQLEKSRLLSDRFSAERPKGSFSTLEIQRTEQGDSAMYLCASSTGLAGGSYEQYFGPGTRLTVT.

V and J are TRBV6-5 and TRBJ1-2, with D perhaps TRBD1 (5 bases). The CDR3 is 12 amino acids. Germline V lookup: CDR1 MNHEY, CDR2 SVGAGI. The V and J ends lost 4 bases and 7 bases respectively, with 10 bases between them. The chain's CDR3 is CASSFGGSGYTF. CDR3 in DNA: TGTGCCAGCAGTTTTGGGGGGTCTGGCTACACCTTC.

The chain recombines TRBV5-1 with TRBJ2-5; no firm D call. V gave up 1 base and J gave up 5 bases, with 12 bases separating them. The germline gives CDR1 SGHRS, CDR2 YFSETQ. This CDR3 is built from 14 residues. The CDR3 DNA is TGCGCCAGCAGCTTGTCCGGGCAGGCGGAGACCCAGTACTTC. Protein product: CASSLSGQAETQYF.

The J gene is TRBJ2-6, the V gene TRBV6-5, with D possibly matching TRBD2 (5 bases). Looked up from germline, CDR1 is MNHEY and CDR2 is SVGAGI. CDR3 length: 13 residues. The ends were cut back, 6 bases at V and 12 bases at J, with 15 bases in the middle. The CDR3 DNA sequence: TGTGCCAGCAGACTCTCAGCGAGGGCCGTCCTGACTTTC. Residues: CASRLSARAVLTF.

The chain uses TRBV4-3 and TRBJ2-7; D call uncertain. Trimming shortened V by 0 bases and J by 0 bases, and 6 bases separated the two germline ends. Germline lookup yields CDR1 LGHNA and CDR2 YSLEER. This CDR3 is 14 amino acids long. CDR3 region: CASSQDTSSYEQYF. The CDR3 region has the DNA TGCGCCAGCAGCCAAGACACGAGCTCCTACGAGCAGTACTTC.

The V gene is TRBV7-2, the J gene TRBJ1-1; D is perhaps TRBD1 (6 bases). V dropped 10 bases and J dropped 1 base, with 16 bases sitting between them. Germline V CDR1 and CDR2: SGHTA, FQGNSA. CDR3 length: 14 amino acids. The CDR3 region is CAIPGGPANTEAFF. The CDR3 DNA reads TGTGCCATTCCGGGGGGGCCTGCGAACACTGAAGCTTTCTTT.

The chain links TRBV6-5 to TRBJ1-3; 7 nucleotides align to TRBD1. The germline gives CDR1 MNHEY, CDR2 SVGAGI. The J segment lost 3 bases and the V segment lost 5 bases, leaving 7 bases of the junction unmatched. This CDR3 is 15 amino acids long. The CDR3 here is CASSADRARGNTIYF. The CDR3 nucleotides are TGTGCCAGCAGTGCAGACAGGGCCCGTGGAAACACCATATATTTT.

The chain employs TRBV2 and TRBJ2-6; D uncertain. CDR3 size: 15 residues. V dropped 8 bases and J dropped 2 bases, with 13 bases sitting between them. Germline loops: CDR1 SNHLY, CDR2 FYNNEI. In DNA, the CDR3 is TGTGCCAGCTCCCCTTCCCAGGCTGGGGCCAACGTCCTGACTTTC. It is translated as CASSPSQAGANVLTF. Combining the CDR3 with reference TRBV2 and TRBJ2-6 gives the whole variable domain EPEVTQTPSHQVTQMGQEVILRCVPISNHLYFYWYRQILGQKVEFLVSFYNNEISEKSEIFDDQFSVERPDGSNFTLKIRSTKLEDSAMYFCASSPSQAGANVLTFGAGSRLTVL.

This clone came up once. The CDR3 DNA is TGCGCCAGCAGCCAAGAGGGGACCCAGCAGTACTTC. Translating gives CASSQEGTQQYF. The rearrangement links TRBV4-1 to TRBJ2-7; D is perhaps TRBD1 or TRBD2 (5 bases each). The germline V and J ends were trimmed by 0 bases and 8 bases, with 8 bases remaining between them. Germline V gives CDR1 MGHRA, CDR2 YSYEKL. The CDR3 is 12 residues long.

This chain connects TRBV29-1 to TRBJ1-1; TRBD1 agrees at 7 bases. With 0 bases clipped from V and 0 bases from J, the junction kept 4 bases outside the gene matches. The CDR3 length is 15 residues. Germline CDR1 SQVTM, CDR2 ANQGSEA. The CDR3 coding sequence is TGCAGCGTTGAAGACAACAGGGGCCTGAACACTGAAGCTTTCTTT. Protein product: CSVEDNRGLNTEAFF.

The rearrangement uses TRBV29-1 and TRBJ2-1; D is possibly TRBD2 (6 bases). The germline V gene encodes CDR1 SQVTM and CDR2 ANQGSEA. This CDR3 has 15 amino acids. V was pared by 6 bases and J by 3 bases, with 18 bases between. The CDR3 sequence is CSVPRSGLSYNEQFF. The CDR3 DNA is TGCAGCGTACCCAGGAGCGGGCTAAGCTACAATGAGCAGTTCTTC.

The chain is built from TRBV7-9 and TRBJ1-1, with no clear D. Germline V gives CDR1 SEHNR, CDR2 FQNEAQ (reference sequence). The CDR3 sequence is 13 residues long. Trimming stripped 5 bases from V and 3 bases from J, with 10 bases between. CDR3 DNA: TGTGCCAGCAGCCCCGGCCAATACACTGAAGCTTTCTTT. Protein: CASSPGQYTEAFF.

CDR3 amino acids: CASSLSTGYNQPQHF. As DNA, the CDR3 is TGTGCCAGCTCACTTTCGACAGGATACAATCAGCCCCAGCATTTT. The gene calls are TRBV18 and TRBJ1-5, with a weak D call TRBD1 (6 bases). Germline values: CDR1 KGHSH, CDR2 LQKENI. The CDR3 has 15 residues. V was clipped by 4 bases and J by 3 bases, with 13 bases between them.

This clone has only a few counts. This chain uses TRBV29-1 with TRBJ2-1; D is unresolved. The germline V gene has CDR1 SQVTM and CDR2 ANQGSEA. V shed 4 bases and J shed 7 bases, with 5 bases lying between them. The CDR3 extends over 10 amino acids. CDR3 in DNA: TGCAGCGTTGGCAGGAATGAGCAGTTCTTC. It encodes CSVGRNEQFF.

A remark on this clone: This sample includes further DNA sequences coding for the same CDR3. The V call is TRBV30, the J call TRBJ2-7, with D uncertain. The germline V gene encodes CDR1 GTSNPN and CDR2 SVGIG (reference sequence). CDR3 length equals 12 residues. V lost 1 base and J lost 1, with 5 bases in between. DNA of the CDR3: TGTGCCTGGAGTGGAGGATCCTACGAGCAGTACTTC. Its protein is CAWSGGSYEQYF.

V is TRBV2 and J is TRBJ2-5; 8 bases line up with TRBD2. Germline loops: CDR1 SNHLY, CDR2 FYNNEI. The CDR3 sequence is 12 residues long. Trimming cost V 5 bases and J 5 bases; bases outside gene matches: 1. CDR3 residues: CASSRGGETQYF. CDR3 bases: TGTGCCAGCAGTCGCGGGGGGGAGACCCAGTACTTC. Combining the CDR3 with reference TRBV2 and TRBJ2-5 gives the whole variable domain EPEVTQTPSHQVTQMGQEVILRCVPISNHLYFYWYRQILGQKVEFLVSFYNNEISEKSEIFDDQFSVERPDGSNFTLKIRSTKLEDSAMYFCASSRGGETQYFGPGTRLLVL.

The rearrangement joins TRBV29-1 to TRBJ2-5; 9 nucleotides line up with TRBD1. Germline loops: CDR1 SQVTM, CDR2 ANQGSEA. The CDR3 has 14 residues. V dropped 6 bases and J dropped 5; count of bases not matched to a gene: 10. The CDR3 reads CSVDGTGLGETQYF. The CDR3 nucleotides are TGCAGCGTGGATGGGACAGGGTTAGGGGAGACCCAGTACTTC.

The chain uses TRBV30 and TRBJ2-5, with 8 bases matching TRBD2. The CDR3 is 13 amino acids. J lost 5 bases, V lost 3 bases, and 5 bases had no gene match. Germline V gene lookup returns CDR1 GTSNPN and CDR2 SVGIG (reference sequence). CDR3 sequence: CAWRKRGLETQYF. DNA of the CDR3: TGTGCCTGGAGGAAGCGGGGGCTGGAGACCCAGTACTTC.

In this sample, this clone turned up a few times. This chain links TRBV5-4 with TRBJ2-2; either TRBD1 or TRBD2 may supply D (5 bases each). Deletions cut 2 bases from V and 3 bases from J, with 17 bases between. CDR1 and CDR2 from the germline V gene are SGHNT and YYREEE (reference sequence). CDR3 length: 17 residues. The CDR3 coding sequence is TGTGCCAGCAGCTTTGGCGCGGCGAGGGGTCACACCGGGGAGCTGTTTTTT. This gives the protein CASSFGAARGHTGELFF. The full variable domain, its missing parts supplied by reference TRBV5-4 and TRBJ2-2, is ETGVTQSPTHLIKTRGQQVTLRCSSQSGHNTVSWYQQALGQGPQFIFQYYREEENGRGNFPPRFSGLQFPNYSSELNVNALELDDSALYLCASSFGAARGHTGELFFGEGSRLTVL.

The table lists this clone with a count of one. CDR3 residues: CAWRPQGNQPQHF. DNA for the CDR3: TGTGCCTGGAGGCCACAGGGGAACCAGCCCCAGCATTTT. The rearrangement joins TRBV30 to TRBJ1-5, with 7 bases that match TRBD1. The V segment lost 3 bases and the J segment 7 bases; nucleotides outside the gene matches: 6. CDR3 length: 13 amino acids. Germline CDR1 reads GTSNPN; CDR2 reads SVGIG (reference sequence).

This clone was seen just once. The chain joins TRBV12-5 to TRBJ1-2; D may be TRBD1 (6 bases). The CDR3 consists of 14 residues. Germline loops: CDR1 LGHNT, CDR2 FRNRAP. V gave up 1 base and J gave up 8 bases, with 14 bases separating them. The CDR3 protein is CASGLGQQGRGYTF. The CDR3, as DNA: TGTGCTAGTGGTTTGGGCCAACAGGGAAGAGGCTACACCTTC.

V gene TRBV12-5 combines with J gene TRBJ2-2, with D possibly being TRBD1 (5 bases). The CDR3 is made up of 16 amino acids. Germline V gene sequence: CDR1 LGHNT, CDR2 FRNRAP. Trimming removed 1 base at V and 0 bases at J, with 9 bases between. The CDR3, as DNA: TGTGCTAGTGGTTTGGACAGGAACGCGAACACCGGGGAGCTGTTTTTT. Its protein product is CASGLDRNANTGELFF. Together with reference TRBV12-5 and TRBJ2-2, the CDR3 gives the full variable domain: DARVTQTPRHKVTEMGQEVTMRCQPILGHNTVFWYRQTMMQGLELLAYFRNRAPLDDSGMPKDRFSAEMPDATLATLKIQPSEPRDSAVYFCASGLDRNANTGELFFGEGSRLTVL.

Points on this clone: A far larger clone is one base from this, pointing to a likely read error. This chain joins TRBV30 and TRBJ2-4, with D hard to call. The V end was cut by 5 bases, the J end by 1 base, with 12 bases between. The CDR3 totals 14 residues. From germline, CDR1 is GTSNPN and CDR2 SVGIG (reference sequence). Here the CDR3 reads CAWCTIDAKNIQYF. The CDR3 bases are TGTGCCTGGTGTACAATTGACGCCAAAAACATTCAGTACTTC.

The chain carries TRBV7-2 and TRBJ2-1; either TRBD1 or TRBD2 may supply D (6 bases each). V lost 1 base and J 10 bases, leaving 17 bases between the germline ends. Per germline, CDR1 SGHTA and CDR2 FQGNSA. This CDR3 contains 15 residues. In DNA form, the CDR3 reads TGTGCCAGCAGCTTAGGACGGGGGCCCGGATTCGAGCAGTTCTTC. Its protein is CASSLGRGPGFEQFF.

The table lists this clone with a few counts. The chain combines TRBV10-3 with TRBJ2-7; D perhaps matches TRBD1 (6 bases). V lost 10 bases and J 5 bases, leaving 18 bases between the germline ends. The length of the CDR3 is 13 residues. Germline lookup yields CDR1 ENHRY and CDR2 SYGVKD. The CDR3 nucleotides are TGTGCCACACAAAACAGGGCAAGAGACGAGCAGTACTTC. Translated, it gives CATQNRARDEQYF.